This TCR beta chain came from a study of T cells after yellow fever vaccination. TCRdb recomputed calls from the 5' RACE reads with MiXCR, one row per CDR3 protein. The table has some 150,000 distinct CDR3 sequences, approximately 10% seen once. There are a few counts of this clonotype. CDR1 and CDR2 (germline): MNHNY, SVGAGI (reference sequence). This CDR3 region has 14 residues. The junction had 8 bases not matched to a gene; V was cut back by 9 bases and J by 2 bases. Sequenced here: CD8+ T cells sorted from PBMCs, sampled 15 days after the yellow fever booster vaccination. The clonotype was recovered from a man between 18 and 29 years old who received the YFV17D yellow fever vaccine. The chain employs TRBV6-6 and TRBJ2-3; 7 bases are shared with TRBD1. The CDR3 is CASRQGFITDTQYF. The CDR3 DNA sequence: TGTGCCAGTCGACAGGGATTCATCACAGATACGCAGTATTTT.